One TCR beta chain is described in this entry. A few counts support this clonotype. It lacks a known antigen. Base qualities are missing; no much larger clone stands one base away. This sample is part of a study of blood T cells in healthy people across ages (dated by TCRdb to between 2015 and 2017). Study-wide context: In model experiments, roughly one uniquely barcoded TCR beta cDNA molecule per two T cells was captured by template switching. Using deep sequencing normalized with unique cDNA molecular identifiers, the study measured how TCR beta repertoire diversity changes with age. Four age groups were formed from the donors: young (average about 15 years), middle-aged (approximately 42), aged (around 68) and long-lived (roughly 81). To avoid experimental bias, donors of different ages were distributed randomly across sequencing lanes. Using the same blood draw, the study looked at two additional independent replicas of 1 million unique cDNA reads for two donors, one aged 18 to 29 and the other aged 80 or older.

What the research found in general, with its limitations: Compared with the aged group, the long-lived group had more naive CD4+ T cells, fewer expanded clones and increased TCR diversity, a pattern suggesting age selection. There was a strong correlation between observed TCR beta diversity and the percentage of naive T cells measured by flow cytometry. Estimates of total diversity based on one million sequenced T cells were considered lower bounds and underestimates. Bulk unsorted PBMC profiling prevented conclusive comparison of naive and antigen-experienced compartments. Donor CMV infection status was unknown, potentially confounding age-related changes in expanded clonotypes. As age increased, observed TCR beta diversity per million T cells dropped in a roughly linear way, and a significant reduction was already evident by age 40.

Library generation was performed with 5' RACE. Sequencing relied on an Illumina HiSeq 2500. A second roughly 6 to 12 cycle PCR used a sample-barcoded 5' primer and a J-beta primer mix. Each TCR beta cDNA molecule received a unique molecular identifier from a template-switch 5' adaptor carrying 12 random nucleotides. Each sample yielded at least 3 million CDR3-containing paired-end reads. The Mint cDNA synthesis kit, primed by a TRBC-specific oligonucleotide, was used to synthesize first-strand cDNA from all RNA. Following uracil-DNA glycosylase treatment, a first 18-cycle PCR with universal primers M1SS and BC2_uni_R was performed on all cDNA. The paper's processing steps were these. Normalization of each sample was performed by random selection of 1 million high-quality reads, each carrying a distinct molecular identifier. Instead of being binned into consensus sequences, reads with shared molecular identifiers were discarded. CDR3 identification, clonotype clustering and error correction used MiTCR with a Q25 quality threshold and the strictest error-elimination algorithm. Lower-bound total TCR beta diversity was estimated with a nonparametric unseen species model using Euler transformation. The public reads were reprocessed in TCRdb via fastp at Q25 and MiXCR, keeping in-frame beta chains. Merged by CDR3 protein, the rows form single entries marked with the most common genes and DNA. V and J calls and clone size were set by TCRdb, not the authors. The sample has about 810,000 distinct CDR3 sequences on record, under 40% of them singletons. The leading ten clones occupy approximately 12% of the sample.

The roughly 38 donors, aged about 6 to 100 years, were systemically healthy Caucasian individuals from Russia. Approximately 9.3 milliliters of peripheral blood were collected from each donor into EDTA-treated Vacutainer tubes. Ficoll-Paque density-gradient centrifugation was used to isolate PBMCs, with at least 6.5 million obtained per sample. Total RNA was extracted from PBMCs with Trizol reagent, with at least 5 micrograms obtained per sample. The percentages of naive CD45RAhigh/CD27high T cells were determined by flow cytometry on a PBMC aliquot from every donor. This clonotype originated in a man aged 18 to 30 in good health. Sequencing was done on a sample of blood.

The CDR3 reads CASSFETESAEAFF. Read as DNA, the sequence is TGTGCCAGCAGCTTTGAAACCGAATCGGCTGAAGCTTTCTTT. The chain couples TRBV5-5 to TRBJ1-1, with the D gene not confidently named. CDR1 is given as SGHKS and CDR2 as YYEKEE, both from the germline V gene (reference sequence). The CDR3, cysteine through phenylalanine, is 14 amino acids long. This entry keeps only the CDR3 DNA: 42 bases, framed from base 1. A distance of 14 bases separates the germline ends of V and J, which lose 2 bases and 6 bases respectively.